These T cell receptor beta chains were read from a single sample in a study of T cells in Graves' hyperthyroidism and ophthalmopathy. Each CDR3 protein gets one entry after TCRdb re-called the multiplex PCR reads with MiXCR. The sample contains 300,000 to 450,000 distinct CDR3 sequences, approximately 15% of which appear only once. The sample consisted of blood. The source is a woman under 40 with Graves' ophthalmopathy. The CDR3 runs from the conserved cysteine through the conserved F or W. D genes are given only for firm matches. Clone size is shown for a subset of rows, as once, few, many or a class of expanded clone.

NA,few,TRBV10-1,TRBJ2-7,TGCGCCAGCAGTGAGCTGGTTCGGGGGTCCGAGCAGTACTTC,CASSELVRGSEQYF
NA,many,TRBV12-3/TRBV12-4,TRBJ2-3,TGTGCCAGCAGTTTCTACACACTGGGAACAGATACGCAGTATTTT,CASSFYTLGTDTQYF
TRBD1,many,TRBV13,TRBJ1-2,TGTGCCAGCAGCCCGGGGACAGGGGACTATGGCTACACCTTC,CASSPGTGDYGYTF
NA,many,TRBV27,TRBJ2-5,TGTGCCAGCAGTACAGGTTTTGGGACGGTGGAGACCCAGTACTTC,CASSTGFGTVETQYF
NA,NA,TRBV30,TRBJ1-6,TGTGCCTGGGATTCACGGGGATCTAATTCACCCCTCCACTTT,CAWDSRGSNSPLHF
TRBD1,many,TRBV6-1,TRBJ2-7,TGTGCCAGCAGCCCGGGGACAGGGGCCTCCTACGAGCAGTACTTC,CASSPGTGASYEQYF
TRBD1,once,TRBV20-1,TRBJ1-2,TGCAGTGCCCTTGTAGGGGGACAGGTATCGGGCTACACCTTC,CSALVGGQVSGYTF
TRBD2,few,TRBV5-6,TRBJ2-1,TGTGCCAGCAGCGCGGGGGGCGGTTACAATGAGCAGTTCTTC,CASSAGGGYNEQFF
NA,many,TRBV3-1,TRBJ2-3,TGTGCCAGCAGCCAACATTTGGTCGGCACAGATACGCAGTATTTT,CASSQHLVGTDTQYF
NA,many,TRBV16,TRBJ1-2,TGTGCCAGCAGTACTAAAGCGGGATCCAACTATGGCTACACCTTC,CASSTKAGSNYGYTF
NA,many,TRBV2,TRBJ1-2,TGTGCCAGCCCGCCCTCCATAAGAGGACACCTTGGCTACACCTTC,CASPPSIRGHLGYTF
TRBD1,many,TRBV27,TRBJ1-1,TGTGCCAGCAGCCCGGGACAGTTGAACACTGAAGCTTTCTTT,CASSPGQLNTEAFF
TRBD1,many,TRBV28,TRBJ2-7,TGTGCCAGCAGTCCACCGACAGGGATCTACGAGCAGTACTTC,CASSPPTGIYEQYF
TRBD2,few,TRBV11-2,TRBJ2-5,TGTGCCAGCAGCCCAATGGGGGGGGAGACCCAGTACTTC,CASSPMGGETQYF
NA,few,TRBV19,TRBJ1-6,TGTGCCAGTAGTAATTTGGGCGGCTCCTATAATTCACCCCTCCACTTT,CASSNLGGSYNSPLHF
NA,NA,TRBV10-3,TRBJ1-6,TGTGCCATCTCAGTCGGGGTAAATATAGATTCACCCCTCCACTTT,CAISVGVNIDSPLHF
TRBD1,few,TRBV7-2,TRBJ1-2,TGTGCCAGCAGCTTTTTGCCGGGACAGCTATATGGCTACACCTTC,CASSFLPGQLYGYTF
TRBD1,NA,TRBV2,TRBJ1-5,TGTGCCAGCGAGGGCAGGGTAGGGGGCAATCAGCCCCGGCATTTT,CASEGRVGGNQPRHF
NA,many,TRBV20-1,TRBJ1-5,TGCAGTGCTAGTACCCTAAATCAGCCCCAGCATTTT,CSASTLNQPQHF
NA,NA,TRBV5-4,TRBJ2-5,TGTGCCAGCAGCTTGGTCTCAGGACGGCAAGAGACCCAGTACTTC,CASSLVSGRQETQYF
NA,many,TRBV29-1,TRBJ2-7,TGCAGCGTTGAAGTGGCGGGGCGGGGGCCCGGACATACCTACGAGCAGTACTTC,CSVEVAGRGPGHTYEQYF
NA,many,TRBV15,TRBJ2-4,TGTGCCACCAGCACTACTCCACCCTCCACCCCGTCAGCAATCGGGCTAGCCAAAAACATTCAGTACTTC,CATSTTPPSTPSAIGLAKNIQYF
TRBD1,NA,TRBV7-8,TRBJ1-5,TGTGCCAGCAGCTTCGCCGGGACAGGGAATAGCAATCAGCCCCAGCATTTT,CASSFAGTGNSNQPQHF
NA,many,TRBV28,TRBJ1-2,TGTGCCAGCAGTTGGAACGGTAGAGCTAACTATGGCTACACCTTC,CASSWNGRANYGYTF
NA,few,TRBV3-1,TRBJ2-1,TGTGCCAGCAGCCAAGAATGGAGTGGTTTAGGTGAGCAGTTCTTC,CASSQEWSGLGEQFF
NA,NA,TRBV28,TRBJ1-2,TGTGCCAGCAGTTTCGGACAGACATATGGCTACACCTTC,CASSFGQTYGYTF
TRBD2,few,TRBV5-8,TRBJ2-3,TGTGCCAGCAGCAAACCCGGGACTAAAATGGATACGCAGTATTTT,CASSKPGTKMDTQYF
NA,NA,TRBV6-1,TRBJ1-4,TGTGCCAGCAGAATAATTGCAACTAATGAAAAACTGTTTTTT,CASRIIATNEKLFF
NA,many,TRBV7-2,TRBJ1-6,TGTGCCAGCAGCTTGTGGGGGCCAACCTATAATTCACCCCTCCACTTT,CASSLWGPTYNSPLHF
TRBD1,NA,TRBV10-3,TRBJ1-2,TGTGCCATCAGCCAGACAGGGGCCGACTATGGCTACACCTTC,CAISQTGADYGYTF
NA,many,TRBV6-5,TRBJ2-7,TGTGCCAGCAGTTACTCGTCAGGGGTAAGCTACGAGCAGTACTTC,CASSYSSGVSYEQYF
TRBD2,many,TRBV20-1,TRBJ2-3,TGCAGTGCAGATGGACTAGCGGGGGTGGATACGCAGTATTTT,CSADGLAGVDTQYF
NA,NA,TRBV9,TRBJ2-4,TGTGCCAGCAGCGAAACGGACGAAGGGGGCAAAAACATTCAGTACTTC,CASSETDEGGKNIQYF
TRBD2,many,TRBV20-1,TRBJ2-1,TGCAGTGCTAGAGGGTTGGGGACTAGCTGGGATGAGCAGTTCTTC,CSARGLGTSWDEQFF
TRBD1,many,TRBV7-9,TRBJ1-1,TGTGCCAGCAGCTTAGCGCGTGGGACAGGGAACACTGAAGCTTTCTTT,CASSLARGTGNTEAFF
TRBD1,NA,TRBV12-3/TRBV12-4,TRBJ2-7,TGTGCCAGCAGTTCCTCCGCAACGGACAGGGGAACCTACGAGCAGTACTTC,CASSSSATDRGTYEQYF
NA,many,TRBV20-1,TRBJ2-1,TGCAGTGCCTCGGATTCCAATGAGCAGTTCTTC,CSASDSNEQFF